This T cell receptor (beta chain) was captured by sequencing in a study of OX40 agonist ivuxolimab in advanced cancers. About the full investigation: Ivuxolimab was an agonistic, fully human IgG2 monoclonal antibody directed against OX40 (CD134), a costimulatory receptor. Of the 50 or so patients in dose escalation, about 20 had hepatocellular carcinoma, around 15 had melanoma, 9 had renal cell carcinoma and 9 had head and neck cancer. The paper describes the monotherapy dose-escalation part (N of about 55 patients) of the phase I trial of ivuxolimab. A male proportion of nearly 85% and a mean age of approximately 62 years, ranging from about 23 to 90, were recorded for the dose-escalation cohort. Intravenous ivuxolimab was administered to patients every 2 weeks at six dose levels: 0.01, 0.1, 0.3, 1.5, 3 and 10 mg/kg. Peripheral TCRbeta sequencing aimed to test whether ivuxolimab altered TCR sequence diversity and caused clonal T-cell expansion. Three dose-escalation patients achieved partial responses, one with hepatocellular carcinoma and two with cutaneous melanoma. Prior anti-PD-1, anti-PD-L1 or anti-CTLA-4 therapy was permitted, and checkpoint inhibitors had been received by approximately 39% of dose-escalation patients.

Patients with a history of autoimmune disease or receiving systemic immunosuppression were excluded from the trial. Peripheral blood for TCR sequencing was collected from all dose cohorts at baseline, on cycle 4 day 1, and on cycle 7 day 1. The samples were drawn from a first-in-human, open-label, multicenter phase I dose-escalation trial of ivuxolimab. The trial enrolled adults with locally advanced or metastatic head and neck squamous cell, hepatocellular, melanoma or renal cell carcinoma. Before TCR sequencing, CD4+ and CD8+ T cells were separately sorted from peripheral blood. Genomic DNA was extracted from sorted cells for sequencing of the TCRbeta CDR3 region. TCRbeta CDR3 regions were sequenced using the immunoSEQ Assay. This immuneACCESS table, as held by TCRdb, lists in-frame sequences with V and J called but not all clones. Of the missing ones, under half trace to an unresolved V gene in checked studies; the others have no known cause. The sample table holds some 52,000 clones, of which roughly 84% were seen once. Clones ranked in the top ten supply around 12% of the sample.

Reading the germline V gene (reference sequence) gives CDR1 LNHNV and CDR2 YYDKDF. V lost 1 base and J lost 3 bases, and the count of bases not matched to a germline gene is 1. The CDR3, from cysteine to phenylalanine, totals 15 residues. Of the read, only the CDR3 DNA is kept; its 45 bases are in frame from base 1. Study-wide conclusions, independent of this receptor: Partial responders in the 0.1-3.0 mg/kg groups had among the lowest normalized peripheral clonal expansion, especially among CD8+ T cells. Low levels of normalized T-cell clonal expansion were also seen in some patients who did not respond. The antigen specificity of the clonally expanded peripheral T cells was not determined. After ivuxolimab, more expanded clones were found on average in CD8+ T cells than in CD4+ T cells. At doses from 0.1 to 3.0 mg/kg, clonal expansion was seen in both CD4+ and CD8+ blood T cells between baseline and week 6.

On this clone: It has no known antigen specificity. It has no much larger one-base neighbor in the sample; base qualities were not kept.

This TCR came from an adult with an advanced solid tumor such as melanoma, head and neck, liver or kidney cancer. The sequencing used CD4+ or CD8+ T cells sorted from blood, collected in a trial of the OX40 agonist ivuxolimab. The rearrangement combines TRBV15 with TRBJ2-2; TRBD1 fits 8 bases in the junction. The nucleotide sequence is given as TGTGCCACCAGCAGAGCACAGGGGGACACCGGGGAGCTGTTTTTT. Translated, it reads CATSRAQGDTGELFF.